This T cell receptor (beta chain) was documented in a study of blood T cell repertoires in COVID-19. Study in general: Whether acute or convalescent, the COVID-19 samples came from the United States, Italy and Spain. PBMCs, B-cell-depleted T cells, or T cells provided the cDNA or gDNA that made up the material.

Authors' processing steps: Estimated nucleated cell counts came from reference gene primer amplification. Only in-frame clones appear in the TCRdb table, and some are missing; sequencing was by immunoSEQ multiplex PCR. V and J calls and clone size are copied from that table; D and trimming were computed from the DNA. Of about 85,000 clones in the sample, around 93% were seen once. Trimming pared 5 bases from V and 6 bases from J, leaving 19 bases between. Germline CDR1 and CDR2: SGHTA and FQGNSA. The CDR3 is 15 residues long. The clonotype was recovered from a human donor with active COVID-19. The donor label of this sample is uncertain. The rearrangement links TRBV7-2 to TRBJ2-5, with a weak D call TRBD1 (7 bases). Input material: peripheral blood. The CDR3 region has the DNA TGTGCCAGCAGCCAGGGGGGCGGCCCCGGGCAGACCCAGTACTTC. The encoded protein is CASSQGGGPGQTQYF. Looking up the rest from reference TRBV7-2 and TRBJ2-5 gives the full variable domain: GAGVSQSPSNKVTEKGKDVELRCDPISGHTALYWYRQSLGQGLEFLIYFQGNSAPDKSGLPSDRFSAERTGGSVSTLTIQRTQQEDSAVYLCASSQGGGPGQTQYFGPGTRLLVL.